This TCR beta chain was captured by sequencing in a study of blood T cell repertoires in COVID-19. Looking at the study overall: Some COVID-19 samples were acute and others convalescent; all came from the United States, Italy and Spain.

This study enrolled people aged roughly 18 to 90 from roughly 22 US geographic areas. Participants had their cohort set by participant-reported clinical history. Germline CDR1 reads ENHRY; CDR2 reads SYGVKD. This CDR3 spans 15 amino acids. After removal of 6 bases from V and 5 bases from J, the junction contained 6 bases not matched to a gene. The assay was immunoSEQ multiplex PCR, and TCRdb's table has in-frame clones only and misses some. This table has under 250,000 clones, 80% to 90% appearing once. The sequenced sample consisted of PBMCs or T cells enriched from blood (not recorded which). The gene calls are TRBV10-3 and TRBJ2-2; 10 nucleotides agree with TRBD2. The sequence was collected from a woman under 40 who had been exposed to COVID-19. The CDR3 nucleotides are TGTGCCATCAGCCCTAGCGGGAGTGGGACCGGGGAGCTGTTTTTT. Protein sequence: CAISPSGSGTGELFF.